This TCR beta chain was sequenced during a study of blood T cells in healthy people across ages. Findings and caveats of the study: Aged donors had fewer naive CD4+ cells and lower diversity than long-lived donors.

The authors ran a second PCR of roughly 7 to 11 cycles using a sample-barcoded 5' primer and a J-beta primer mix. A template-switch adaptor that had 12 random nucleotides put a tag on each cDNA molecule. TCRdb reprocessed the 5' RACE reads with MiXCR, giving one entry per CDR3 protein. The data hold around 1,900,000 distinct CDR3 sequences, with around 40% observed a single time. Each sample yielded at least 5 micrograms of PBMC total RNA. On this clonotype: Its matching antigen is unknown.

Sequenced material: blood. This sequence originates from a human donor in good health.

The CDR3 bases are TGTGCCAGCACAAGACAGCGAGATTCCTACGAGCAGTACTTC. Translation: CASTRQRDSYEQYF. The chain employs TRBV7-2 and TRBJ2-7; D is possibly TRBD1 (5 bases). The CDR3 is made up of 14 amino acids. Trimming removed 7 bases at V and 1 base at J, with 14 bases between. The germline V gene encodes CDR1 SGHTA and CDR2 FQGNSA.